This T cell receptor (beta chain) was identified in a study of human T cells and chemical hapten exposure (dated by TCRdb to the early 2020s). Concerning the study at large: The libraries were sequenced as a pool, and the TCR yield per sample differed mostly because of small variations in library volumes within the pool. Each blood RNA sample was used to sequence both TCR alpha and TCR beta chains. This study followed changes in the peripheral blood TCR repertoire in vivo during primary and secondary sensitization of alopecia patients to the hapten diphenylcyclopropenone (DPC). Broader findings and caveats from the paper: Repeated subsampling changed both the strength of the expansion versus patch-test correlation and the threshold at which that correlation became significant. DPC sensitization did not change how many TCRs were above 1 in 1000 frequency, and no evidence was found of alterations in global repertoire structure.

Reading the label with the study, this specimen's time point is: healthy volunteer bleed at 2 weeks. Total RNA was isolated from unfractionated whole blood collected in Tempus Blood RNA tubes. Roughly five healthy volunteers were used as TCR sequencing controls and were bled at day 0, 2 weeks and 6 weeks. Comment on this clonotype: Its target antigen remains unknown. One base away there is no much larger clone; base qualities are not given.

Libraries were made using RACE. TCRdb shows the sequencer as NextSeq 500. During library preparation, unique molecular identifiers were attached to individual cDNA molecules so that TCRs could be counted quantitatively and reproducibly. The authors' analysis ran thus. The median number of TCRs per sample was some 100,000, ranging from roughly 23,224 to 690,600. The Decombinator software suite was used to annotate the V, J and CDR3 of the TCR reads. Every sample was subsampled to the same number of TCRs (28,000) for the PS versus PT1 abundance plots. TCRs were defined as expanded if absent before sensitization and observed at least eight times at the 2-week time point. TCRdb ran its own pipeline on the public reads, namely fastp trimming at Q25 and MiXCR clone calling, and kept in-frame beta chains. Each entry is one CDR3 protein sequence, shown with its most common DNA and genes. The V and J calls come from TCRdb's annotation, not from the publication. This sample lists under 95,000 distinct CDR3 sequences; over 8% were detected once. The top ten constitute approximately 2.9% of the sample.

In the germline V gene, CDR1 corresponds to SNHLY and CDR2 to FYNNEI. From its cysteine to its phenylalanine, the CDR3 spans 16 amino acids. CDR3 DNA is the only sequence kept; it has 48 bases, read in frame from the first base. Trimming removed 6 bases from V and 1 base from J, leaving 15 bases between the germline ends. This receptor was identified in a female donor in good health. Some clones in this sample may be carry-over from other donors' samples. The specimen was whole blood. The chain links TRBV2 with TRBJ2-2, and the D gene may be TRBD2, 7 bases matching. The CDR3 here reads CASSPGGRGNTGELFF. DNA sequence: TGTGCCAGCAGCCCCGGGGGGCGGGGGAACACCGGGGAGCTGTTTTTT.